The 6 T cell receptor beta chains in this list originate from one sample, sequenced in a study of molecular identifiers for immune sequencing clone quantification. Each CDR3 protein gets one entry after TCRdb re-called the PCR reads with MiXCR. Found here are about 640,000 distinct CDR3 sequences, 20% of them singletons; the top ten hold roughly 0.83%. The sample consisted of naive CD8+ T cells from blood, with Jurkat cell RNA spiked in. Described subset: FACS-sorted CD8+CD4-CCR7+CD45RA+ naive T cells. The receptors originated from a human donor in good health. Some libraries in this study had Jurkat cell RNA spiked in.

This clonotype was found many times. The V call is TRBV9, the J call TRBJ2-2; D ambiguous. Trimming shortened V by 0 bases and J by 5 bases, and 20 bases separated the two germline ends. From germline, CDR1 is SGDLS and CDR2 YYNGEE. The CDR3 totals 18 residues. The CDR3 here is CASSVASQGTPETGELFF. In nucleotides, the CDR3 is TGTGCCAGCAGCGTAGCCTCCCAAGGTACACCCGAGACCGGGGAGCTGTTTTTT.

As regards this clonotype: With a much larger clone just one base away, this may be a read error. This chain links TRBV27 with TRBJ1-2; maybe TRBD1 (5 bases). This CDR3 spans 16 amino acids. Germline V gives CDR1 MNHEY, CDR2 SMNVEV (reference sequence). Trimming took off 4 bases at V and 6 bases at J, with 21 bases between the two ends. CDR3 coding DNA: TGTGCCAGCAGTTCAACCCCCGCGGGGCAGGCCCATGGCTACACCTTC. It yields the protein CASSSTPAGQAHGYTF.

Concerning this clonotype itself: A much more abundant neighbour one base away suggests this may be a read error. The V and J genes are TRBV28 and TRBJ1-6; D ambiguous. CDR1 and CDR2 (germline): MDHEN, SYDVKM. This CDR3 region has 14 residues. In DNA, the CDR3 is TGTGCCGGCAGTCCCCAGCGTCCGATCTTGTCCCTCCACTTT. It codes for CAGSPQRPILSLHF.

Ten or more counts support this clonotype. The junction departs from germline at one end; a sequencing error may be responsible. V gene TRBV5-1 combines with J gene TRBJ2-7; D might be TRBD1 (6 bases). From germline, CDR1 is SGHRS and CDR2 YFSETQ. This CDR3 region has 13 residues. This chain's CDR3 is CASSLGQNYEQYF. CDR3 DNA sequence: TGTGCCAGCAGCCTTGGACAGAACTACGAGCAGTACTTC. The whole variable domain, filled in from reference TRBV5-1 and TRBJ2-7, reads KAGVTQTPRYLIKTRGQQVTLSCSPISGHRSVSWYQQTPGQGLQFLFEYFSETQRNKGNFPGRFSGRQFSNSRSEMNVSTLELGDSALYLCASSLGQNYEQYFGPGTRLTVT.

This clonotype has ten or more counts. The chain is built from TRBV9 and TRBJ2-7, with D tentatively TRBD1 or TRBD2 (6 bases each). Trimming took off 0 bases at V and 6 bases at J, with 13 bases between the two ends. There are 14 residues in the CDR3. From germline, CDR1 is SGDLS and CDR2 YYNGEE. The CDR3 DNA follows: TGTGCCAGCAGCGTAGATAGCGGACAGCGCGAGCAGTACTTC. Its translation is CASSVDSGQREQYF.

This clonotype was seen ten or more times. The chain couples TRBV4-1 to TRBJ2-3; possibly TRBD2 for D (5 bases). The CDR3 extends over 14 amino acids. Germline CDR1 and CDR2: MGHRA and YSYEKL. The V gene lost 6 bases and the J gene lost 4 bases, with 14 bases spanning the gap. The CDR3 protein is CASRTSGRADTQYF. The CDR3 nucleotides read TGCGCCAGCAGAACCAGCGGTCGTGCAGATACGCAGTATTTT.